The 8 T cell receptor beta chains in this list originate from one sample, sequenced in a study of OX40 agonist ivuxolimab in advanced cancers. Here immunoSEQ multiplex PCR was the method, and the copy in TCRdb shows in-frame clones only, minus some. The sample shows about 83,000 clones, around 84% of them seen only once. The specimen was CD4+ or CD8+ T cells sorted from blood, collected in a trial of the OX40 agonist ivuxolimab. All receptors derive from an adult with an advanced solid tumor such as melanoma, head and neck, liver or kidney cancer.

The chain joins TRBV10-1 to TRBJ2-7; 8 bases are shared with TRBD2. In germline, CDR1 is WNHNN, CDR2 SYGVQD (reference sequence). The length of the CDR3 is 15 residues. V dropped 8 bases and J dropped 4; count of bases not matched to a gene: 13. The CDR3 DNA follows: TGCGCCAGCCTCAAGGGGGACGGGAGGGCTTACGAGCAGTACTTC. It specifies CASLKGDGRAYEQYF.

CDR3 coding DNA: TGTGCCAGCAGCTTCGGGACTAGCGGGGGGGTTGTCACAGATACGCAGTATTTT. It translates to CASSFGTSGGVVTDTQYF. The chain is built from TRBV9 and TRBJ2-3; 16 bases are a match to TRBD2. Per germline, CDR1 SGDLS and CDR2 YYNGEE. CDR3 length equals 18 residues. V lost 4 bases, J lost 2 bases, and 7 bases stayed unmatched. The whole variable domain, remainder taken from reference TRBV9 and TRBJ2-3, is DSGVTQTPKHLITATGQRVTLRCSPRSGDLSVYWYQQSLDQGLQFLIQYYNGEERAKGNILERFSAQQFPDLHSELNLSSLELGDSALYFCASSFGTSGGVVTDTQYFGPGTRLTVL.

This clone was observed a single time. The chain employs TRBV7-8 and TRBJ2-7; perhaps TRBD2 as D (5 bases). Germline V lookup: CDR1 SGHVS, CDR2 FQNEAQ. Trimming shortened V by 5 bases and J by 7 bases, and 15 bases separated the two germline ends. This CDR3 is built from 13 residues. CDR3 in amino acids: CASSPRTTGEQYF. CDR3 bases: TGTGCCAGCAGCCCTAGGACGACGGGAGAGCAGTACTTC.

The chain recombines TRBV27 with TRBJ1-1; D remains unclear. V gave up 2 bases and J gave up 0 bases, with 7 bases separating them. This CDR3 is built from 14 residues. Per the germline V gene, CDR1 is MNHEY and CDR2 is SMNVEV (reference sequence). The CDR3 nucleotides read TGTGCCAGCAGTTTAACGGCAATGAACACTGAAGCTTTCTTT. Encoded protein: CASSLTAMNTEAFF.

V is TRBV19 and J is TRBJ2-3; 10 bases align to TRBD1. The germline V gene has CDR1 LNHDA and CDR2 SQIVND (reference sequence). There are 16 residues in the CDR3. V lost 4 bases and J lost 2; bases outside the gene matches: 6. The CDR3 loop reads CASSTRQGAYTDTQYF. CDR3 nucleotide sequence: TGTGCCAGTAGTACGCGACAGGGGGCTTACACAGATACGCAGTATTTT.

The chain joins TRBV7-2 to TRBJ2-1, with 8 bases matching TRBD2. In germline, CDR1 is SGHTA, CDR2 FQGNSA. The V segment lost 1 base and the J segment 3 bases; nucleotides outside the gene matches: 2. This CDR3 is built from 15 residues. CDR3 DNA: TGTGCCAGCAGCTTAGGGAGCGGGAGCTACAATGAGCAGTTCTTC. This translates into CASSLGSGSYNEQFF.

This clone has a count of ten or more. This sequence joins TRBV19 and TRBJ1-5; D is perhaps TRBD1 (5 bases). Trimming shortened V by 1 base and J by 0 bases, and 7 bases separated the two germline ends. Per the germline V gene, CDR1 is LNHDA and CDR2 is SQIVND (reference sequence). This CDR3 spans 15 amino acids. The CDR3 spells CASSIAGFSNQPQHF. The CDR3 DNA follows: TGTGCCAGTAGTATAGCAGGGTTTAGCAATCAGCCCCAGCATTTT. Full variable domain (rest looked up from reference TRBV19 and TRBJ1-5): DGGITQSPKYLFRKEGQNVTLSCEQNLNHDAMYWYRQDPGQGLRLIYYSQIVNDFQKGDIAEGYSVSREKKESFPLTVTSAQKNPTAFYLCASSIAGFSNQPQHFGDGTRLSIL.

The chain is built from TRBV7-2 and TRBJ2-5; tentatively, D is TRBD1 (5 bases). The length of the CDR3 is 13 residues. Germline CDR1 is SGHTA and CDR2 is FQGNSA. Trimming pared 5 bases from V and 6 bases from J, leaving 13 bases between. In DNA, the CDR3 is TGTGCCAGCAGCGCAGGGTGGGAACAGACCCAGTACTTC. Protein product: CASSAGWEQTQYF.